This TCR beta chain was obtained from a study of T cell repertoires in cytomegalovirus infection. Study at large: Through public TCR beta signatures, both CMV infection and matching HLA type were indicated. Regarding the study as a whole: Individuals carrying CMV plus the relevant HLA were identified by cumulative frequency of public TCR beta families. Ex vivo responses were dominated by HLA-C-restricted CMV-specific TCR beta clonotypes.

TCRdb used MiXCR to reprocess the reads, holding one entry per CDR3 protein. The table includes about 740,000 distinct CDR3 sequences, approximately 40% detected once. This clonotype was detected a few times. Its antigen is currently unknown. Sequencing was carried out using PBMCs. This sequence originates from a human donor in good health (CMV status not recorded). Some clones in this sample may be carry-over from other donors' samples.

As DNA, the CDR3 is TGTGCCAGCAGCTTAGCCGGCGGGGGGGCTGTCACAGATACGCAGTATTTT. As protein: CASSLAGGGAVTDTQYF. The rearrangement links TRBV7-2 to TRBJ2-3; TRBD2 agrees at 9 bases. Looked up from germline, CDR1 is SGHTA and CDR2 is FQGNSA. The CDR3 is 17 amino acids. V trimming: 0 bases; J trimming: 2 bases; junction bases outside the gene matches: 6.